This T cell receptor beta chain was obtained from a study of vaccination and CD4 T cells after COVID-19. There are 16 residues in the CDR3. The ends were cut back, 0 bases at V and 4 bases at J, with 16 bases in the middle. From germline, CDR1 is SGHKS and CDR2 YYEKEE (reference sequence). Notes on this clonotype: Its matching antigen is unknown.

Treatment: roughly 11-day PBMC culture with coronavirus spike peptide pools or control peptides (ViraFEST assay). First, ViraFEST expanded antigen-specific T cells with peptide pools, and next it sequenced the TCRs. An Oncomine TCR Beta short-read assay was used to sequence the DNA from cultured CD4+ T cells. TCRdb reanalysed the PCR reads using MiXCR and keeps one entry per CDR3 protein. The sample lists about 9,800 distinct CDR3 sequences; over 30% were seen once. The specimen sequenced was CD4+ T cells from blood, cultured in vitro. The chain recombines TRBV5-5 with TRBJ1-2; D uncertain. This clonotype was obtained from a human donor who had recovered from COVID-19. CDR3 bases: TGTGCCAGCAGCTTGGACCGCCGGTCGCGAGGCTATGGCTACACCTTC. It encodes CASSLDRRSRGYGYTF.